Here is one T cell receptor beta chain with its context. Germline CDR1 reads SGHNT; CDR2 reads YENEEA. The trim removed 5 bases at V and 2 bases at J, leaving 10 bases unmatched. The CDR3 has 18 residues. Authors' processing steps: Reference gene primer amplification yielded estimated nucleated cell counts. The assay was immunoSEQ multiplex PCR, and TCRdb's table has in-frame clones only and misses some. Clonal size and the V and J genes are those of that table, whereas D and trimming came from the DNA. This table holds 95,000 to 120,000 clones, about 88% found once. These data belong to a study of blood T cell repertoires in COVID-19. Overall study: PBMCs, B-cell-depleted T cells, or T cells provided the cDNA or gDNA that made up the material.

Source material: peripheral blood. The clonotype originates from a middle-aged man with acute or convalescent COVID-19. V gene TRBV11-3 combines with J gene TRBJ2-6; 9 bases align to TRBD1. The CDR3 loop is CASSPGQGPSPGANVLTF. CDR3 nucleotides: TGTGCCAGCAGCCCGGGACAGGGCCCCTCCCCTGGGGCCAACGTCCTGACTTTC.